Listed below are T cell receptor beta chains from one sample, sequenced in a study of T cell responses to AZD1222 COVID-19 vaccine. The repertoire was sequenced with immunoSEQ multiplex PCR; TCRdb's copy has only in-frame clones and lacks some. The sample includes about 140,000 clones, approximately 90% seen only once; the top ten take about 3%. Material: peripheral blood, obtained on day 0 of AZD1222 vaccination. The receptors come from an adult in good health. CDR3s include the opening cysteine and the closing phenylalanine or tryptophan. The order of the fields is J gene, clone size, V gene, D gene, CDR3 DNA, CDR3 protein. A D gene is named only where the DNA matches it firmly. Clone size is stated in some rows and not others, as once, few, many or a class when expanded.

j_gene: TRBJ1-1
abundance: NA
v_gene: TRBV27
d_gene: NA
CDR3nt: TGTGCCAGCAGTTGGGTGGAGGGGGGGAGCAACACTGAAGCTTTCTTT
CDR3aa: CASSWVEGGSNTEAFF

j_gene: TRBJ1-3
abundance: NA
v_gene: TRBV5-4
d_gene: NA
CDR3nt: TGTGCCAGCAGCCCGGGCCCGAGTGGAAACACCATATATTTT
CDR3aa: CASSPGPSGNTIYF

j_gene: TRBJ2-5
abundance: NA
v_gene: TRBV7-3
d_gene: TRBD2
CDR3nt: TGTGCCAGCAGCTTGAACCCGGGAGGGGGAGAGACCCAGTACTTC
CDR3aa: CASSLNPGGGETQYF

j_gene: TRBJ2-7
abundance: NA
v_gene: TRBV6-5
d_gene: NA
CDR3nt: TGTGCCAGCAGTTACGGACCGTACCGGGGCTACGAGCAGTACTTC
CDR3aa: CASSYGPYRGYEQYF

j_gene: TRBJ2-2
abundance: NA
v_gene: TRBV7-2
d_gene: TRBD2
CDR3nt: TGTGCCAGCAGCTCAAGACTAGCGGGTTACCTGAACACCGGGGAGCTGTTTTTT
CDR3aa: CASSSRLAGYLNTGELFF

j_gene: TRBJ2-1
abundance: NA
v_gene: TRBV4-2
d_gene: NA
CDR3nt: TGTGCCAGCAGCCAGAAAATGGAGCTTCCAAGGAACAATGAGCAGTTCTTC
CDR3aa: CASSQKMELPRNNEQFF

j_gene: TRBJ2-3
abundance: NA
v_gene: TRBV7-9
d_gene: NA
CDR3nt: TGTGCCAGCAGCCTAGGTACGGGGGCGCAGTATTTT
CDR3aa: CASSLGTGAQYF

j_gene: TRBJ2-7
abundance: NA
v_gene: TRBV28
d_gene: NA
CDR3nt: TGTGCCAGCACAGACAGGCCGAGGGACGAGCAGTACTTC
CDR3aa: CASTDRPRDEQYF

j_gene: TRBJ2-1
abundance: NA
v_gene: TRBV11-3
d_gene: TRBD2
CDR3nt: TGTGCCAGCAGCGGAGAGCGGGGGAGCTCCTACAATGAGCAGTTCTTC
CDR3aa: CASSGERGSSYNEQFF

j_gene: TRBJ1-3
abundance: NA
v_gene: TRBV13
d_gene: TRBD1
CDR3nt: TGTGCCAGCAGCTTAGAGGGACTGGGACAGGGGAGTAACACCATATATTTT
CDR3aa: CASSLEGLGQGSNTIYF

j_gene: TRBJ1-1
abundance: once
v_gene: TRBV18
d_gene: NA
CDR3nt: TGTGCCAGCTCACCACCTCAGACAGGAGTTACTGAAGCTTTCTTT
CDR3aa: CASSPPQTGVTEAFF

j_gene: TRBJ1-2
abundance: NA
v_gene: TRBV4-3
d_gene: NA
CDR3nt: TGCGCCAGCAGCCCCCCCGGTTACGCTAACTATGGCTACACCTTC
CDR3aa: CASSPPGYANYGYTF

j_gene: TRBJ1-3
abundance: NA
v_gene: TRBV3-1/TRBV3-2
d_gene: NA
CDR3nt: TGTGCCAGCAGCCTTCTAGGGCTAGCTGGAAACACCATATATTTT
CDR3aa: CASSLLGLAGNTIYF

j_gene: TRBJ1-4
abundance: NA
v_gene: TRBV11-2
d_gene: NA
CDR3nt: TGTGCCAGCAGCCCTGCTGAAAAACTGTTTTTT
CDR3aa: CASSPAEKLFF

j_gene: TRBJ2-2
abundance: NA
v_gene: TRBV10-1
d_gene: TRBD1
CDR3nt: TGCGCCAGCAGCAGTACAGGGGACACCGGGGAGCTGTTTTTT
CDR3aa: CASSSTGDTGELFF

j_gene: TRBJ2-7
abundance: NA
v_gene: TRBV6-5
d_gene: NA
CDR3nt: TGTGCCAGCCGACCGGGACAAGACTACGAGCAGTACTTC
CDR3aa: CASRPGQDYEQYF

j_gene: TRBJ2-7
abundance: NA
v_gene: TRBV5-1
d_gene: NA
CDR3nt: TGCGCCAGCAAAGTATGGTCCTACTCCTACGAGCAGTACTTC
CDR3aa: CASKVWSYSYEQYF

j_gene: TRBJ2-5
abundance: NA
v_gene: TRBV27
d_gene: TRBD1
CDR3nt: TGTGCCAGCAGTCTTGGGACAGGGGGACCTTTGGAGACCCAGTACTTC
CDR3aa: CASSLGTGGPLETQYF

j_gene: TRBJ2-5
abundance: NA
v_gene: TRBV2
d_gene: NA
CDR3nt: TGTGCCAGCAGTGAATCTTGGGCGCACCTGCGTGAGTACTTC
CDR3aa: CASSESWAHLREYF

j_gene: TRBJ2-7
abundance: NA
v_gene: TRBV28
d_gene: TRBD1
CDR3nt: TGTGCCAGCCAAGGACAGGTGGTATACGAGCAGTACTTC
CDR3aa: CASQGQVVYEQYF

j_gene: TRBJ2-2
abundance: NA
v_gene: TRBV5-6
d_gene: NA
CDR3nt: TGTGCCAGCAGCCCAAGGACCCGACGGACGAACACCGGGGAGCTGTTTTTT
CDR3aa: CASSPRTRRTNTGELFF

j_gene: TRBJ1-2
abundance: NA
v_gene: TRBV4-3
d_gene: NA
CDR3nt: TGCGCCAGCAGCCAAGAAGCCGGGAGGAACTATGGCTACACCTTC
CDR3aa: CASSQEAGRNYGYTF

j_gene: TRBJ1-1
abundance: NA
v_gene: TRBV2
d_gene: NA
CDR3nt: TGTGCCAGCAGTGAATCCGGCGGGCTGAGCTTTCTCACTGAAGCTTTCTTT
CDR3aa: CASSESGGLSFLTEAFF

j_gene: TRBJ2-7
abundance: once
v_gene: TRBV6-2/TRBV6-3
d_gene: NA
CDR3nt: TGTGCCAGCAGTTACGGGGGCGCGACCCACGAGCAGTACTTC
CDR3aa: CASSYGGATHEQYF

j_gene: TRBJ1-1
abundance: NA
v_gene: TRBV20-1
d_gene: NA
CDR3nt: TGCAGTGCTAGTCAGACGTCGCCTGAAGCTTTCTTT
CDR3aa: CSASQTSPEAFF

j_gene: TRBJ1-1
abundance: once
v_gene: TRBV9
d_gene: TRBD1
CDR3nt: TGTGCCAGCAGCGTAGCTGTGACAGGGACTATTGAAGCTTTCTTT
CDR3aa: CASSVAVTGTIEAFF